The 24 T cell receptor beta chains reported below all come from one sample, sequenced in a study of response to subunit inactivated influenza vaccine. In TCRdb, the RT-PCR reads were re-called with MiXCR into one record per CDR3 protein. The sample yields hundreds of thousands of distinct CDR3 sequences, 15% to 19% seen once. The specimen was PBMCs from blood, collected roughly 13 days after vaccination. The receptors stem from a man aged 50 to 59 who received an inactivated influenza vaccine.

The chain joins TRBV4-3 to TRBJ1-1; weak D call: TRBD1 (5 bases). The germline V and J ends were trimmed by 0 bases and 12 bases, with 17 bases remaining between them. This CDR3 is built from 14 residues. Germline values: CDR1 LGHNA, CDR2 YSLEER. The CDR3 protein is CASSQDRGGLATFF. The CDR3 DNA follows: TGCGCCAGCAGCCAAGATCGGGGGGGGTTGGCAACTTTCTTT.

A few counts support this clonotype. The chain joins TRBV10-2 to TRBJ2-7; D may match TRBD1 or TRBD2 (5 bases each). CDR1 WSHSY and CDR2 SAAADI come from the germline V gene. The CDR3 covers 12 residues. Trimming took off 4 bases at V and 6 bases at J, with 10 bases between the two ends. The CDR3 region is CASSASGSEQYF. The CDR3, as DNA: TGCGCCAGCAGTGCTTCAGGGAGCGAGCAGTACTTC.

The rearrangement links TRBV12-3 or TRBV12-4 to TRBJ2-2; a weak D match, TRBD2 (6 bases). V lost 4 bases and J lost 7, with 22 bases in between. The CDR3 contains 17 residues. The CDR3 DNA reads as TGTGCCAGCAGTTCAGTAGGCAGGAGGGAAAGGGACGGGGAGCTGTTTTTT. This translates into CASSSVGRRERDGELFF.

In its sample, this clonotype was seen a few times. The V and J genes are TRBV30 and TRBJ2-7; TRBD1 agrees at 11 bases. Per the germline V gene, CDR1 is GTSNPN and CDR2 is SVGIG (reference sequence). The CDR3 contains 15 residues. The trim removed 2 bases at V and 7 bases at J, leaving 10 bases unmatched. DNA for the CDR3: TGTGCCTGGAGTTTTCGGACAGGGGGCGCGGGGGAGCAGTACTTC. Translating it yields CAWSFRTGGAGEQYF.

This clonotype occurred a few times. The chain is built from TRBV10-3 and TRBJ2-1; 9 positions match TRBD1. The CDR3 contains 13 residues. Germline V gene lookup returns CDR1 ENHRY and CDR2 SYGVKD. The J segment lost 10 bases and the V segment lost 4 bases, leaving 5 bases of the junction unmatched. The CDR3 sequence is CAISGDRVGEQFF. For the CDR3, the DNA is TGTGCCATCAGTGGGGACAGGGTCGGGGAGCAGTTCTTC.

V usage is TRBV20-1 and J usage is TRBJ2-5; 12 bases line up with TRBD2. The V gene end was trimmed by 0 bases and the J gene end by 9 bases; junction bases not matched to a gene: 8. Germline V gene sequence: CDR1 DFQATT, CDR2 SNEGSKA (reference sequence). This CDR3 region has 15 residues. The CDR3 protein is CSARDWLAGGQAQYF. The CDR3 bases are TGCAGTGCTAGAGATTGGCTAGCGGGGGGGCAGGCCCAGTACTTC.

Many counts were recorded for this clonotype. This rearrangement joins TRBV12-3 or TRBV12-4 to TRBJ2-2; D uncertain. Trimming left V 6 bases short and J 2 bases short, with 16 bases between. The CDR3 extends over 16 amino acids. Written as DNA, the CDR3 is TGTGCCAGCAGGCTGGGCTCGGGCCTCAACACCGGGGAGCTGTTTTTT. Encoded protein: CASRLGSGLNTGELFF.

V gene TRBV28 combines with J gene TRBJ2-2; 9 bases line up with TRBD1. The CDR3 runs to 15 residues. The J segment lost 6 bases and the V segment lost 3 bases, leaving 5 bases of the junction unmatched. CDR1 and CDR2 (germline): MDHEN, SYDVKM. CDR3 coding DNA: TGTGCCAGCAGTTTTAACAGGGGGCGACCCGGGGAGCTGTTTTTT. Translating it yields CASSFNRGRPGELFF. Using reference TRBV28 and TRBJ2-2 for the parts outside the CDR3, the full variable domain is DVKVTQSSRYLVKRTGEKVFLECVQDMDHENMFWYRQDPGLGLRLIYFSYDVKMKEKGDIPEGYSVSREKKERFSLILESASTNQTSMYLCASSFNRGRPGELFFGEGSRLTVL.

The chain couples TRBV20-1 to TRBJ2-5, with D unclear. The CDR3 totals 13 residues. CDR1 DFQATT and CDR2 SNEGSKA come from the germline V gene (reference sequence). With 7 bases removed from V and 1 base from J, the gap between germline ends came to 13 bases. The CDR3 coding sequence is TGCAGTGTCGAACGACGAACCCAAGAGACCCAGTACTTC. Translating it yields CSVERRTQETQYF.

This clonotype was observed a few times. The V gene is TRBV10-3, the J gene TRBJ1-4; 9 bases match TRBD1. V was clipped by 5 bases and J by 8 bases; unmatched bases: 12. CDR1 and CDR2 (germline): ENHRY, SYGVKD. The CDR3 loop spans 16 amino acids. CDR3 in amino acids: CAISSTDRGREEKLFF. The CDR3 DNA reads TGTGCCATCAGTTCTACGGACAGGGGCCGGGAGGAAAAACTGTTTTTT.

The rearrangement links TRBV3-1 to TRBJ1-1; a weak D match, TRBD1 (5 bases). The CDR3 runs to 14 residues. Deletions cut 8 bases from V and 10 bases from J, with 23 bases between. Per germline, CDR1 LGHDT and CDR2 YNNKEL (reference sequence). The CDR3 region is CASSAMQGQARAFF. CDR3 in DNA: TGTGCCAGCTCAGCGATGCAGGGTCAGGCTCGAGCTTTCTTT.

V usage is TRBV7-6 and J usage is TRBJ2-3, with D perhaps TRBD1 (6 bases). CDR3 length equals 15 residues. Trimming removed 4 bases at V and 0 bases at J, with 11 bases between. The germline V gene has CDR1 SGHVS and CDR2 FNYEAQ. Written as DNA, the CDR3 is TGTGCCAGCAGCTCACAGGGTACTAGCACAGATACGCAGTATTTT. It codes for CASSSQGTSTDTQYF.

This clonotype came up a few times. This chain links TRBV4-2 with TRBJ2-5; no firm D call. The CDR3 is made up of 14 amino acids. V was cut by 0 bases and J by 5 bases, with 10 bases left in between. Germline V gene sequence: CDR1 LGHNA, CDR2 YNFKEQ. The CDR3 DNA reads TGTGCCAGCAGCCAAGAAGCTAGGTCGGAGACCCAGTACTTC. This codes for CASSQEARSETQYF.

This clonotype was recorded a few times. The chain recombines TRBV20-1 with TRBJ2-3, with TRBD2 identical over 10 bases. CDR1 and CDR2 from the germline V gene are DFQATT and SNEGSKA (reference sequence). V shed 0 bases and J 2 bases; nucleotides not matched to a gene: 8. This CDR3 is built from 17 residues. The chain's CDR3 is CSARDSTSGVFTDTQYF. As DNA, the CDR3 is TGCAGTGCTAGAGATTCAACTAGCGGGGTATTCACAGATACGCAGTATTTT.

The chain uses TRBV28 and TRBJ1-1; a possible D gene is TRBD1 (5 bases). The germline V gene has CDR1 MDHEN and CDR2 SYDVKM. The CDR3 is 18 residues long. V lost 5 bases to trimming and J lost 7 bases, with 29 bases between them. The CDR3 sequence: CASSLPGRGTTLKIEAFF. DNA for the CDR3: TGTGCCAGCAGTCTCCCCGGGAGGGGAACGACCCTCAAAATTGAAGCTTTCTTT.

This chain joins TRBV9 and TRBJ1-5; D gene uncertain. The CDR3 runs to 14 residues. The germline CDR1 and CDR2 sequences are SGDLS and YYNGEE. Trimming pared 0 bases from V and 5 bases from J, leaving 9 bases between. In nucleotides, the CDR3 is TGTGCCAGCAGCGTAGGAGGGTCGGATCAGCCCCAGCATTTT. Translated: CASSVGGSDQPQHF.

The table lists this clonotype with a few counts. This rearrangement joins TRBV3-1 to TRBJ2-2; perhaps TRBD2 as D (5 bases). V was pared by 2 bases and J by 5 bases, with 15 bases between. This CDR3 spans 16 amino acids. Germline values: CDR1 LGHDT, CDR2 YNNKEL (reference sequence). The CDR3 DNA follows: TGTGCCAGCAGCCAAAAAGACCCTCGGAGGACCGGGGAGCTGTTTTTT. Protein sequence: CASSQKDPRRTGELFF.

This clonotype was seen more than once but under ten times. J is TRBJ2-5 and V is TRBV12-3 or TRBV12-4, with TRBD1 as a possible D gene (5 bases). V lost 4 bases and J lost 2, with 14 bases in between. CDR3 size: 15 residues. The CDR3 DNA reads as TGTGCCAGCAGTTCGACCCCTAACAGGCAAGAGACCCAGTACTTC. Amino acids: CASSSTPNRQETQYF.

The V and J genes are TRBV20-1 and TRBJ2-7, with D perhaps matching TRBD1 (6 bases). The CDR3 contains 15 residues. Germline V lookup: CDR1 DFQATT, CDR2 SNEGSKA (reference sequence). V was cut by 5 bases and J by 1 base, with 18 bases left in between. The CDR3 here is CSAYPLRQGSYEQYF. CDR3 nucleotides: TGCAGTGCTTACCCACTGAGGCAGGGGTCCTACGAGCAGTACTTC.

V usage is TRBV11-2 and J usage is TRBJ2-7, with 12 positions matching TRBD1. Trimming took 5 bases from V and 7 from J; bases not matched to a gene: 12. The CDR3 contains 16 residues. Germline V lookup: CDR1 SGHAT, CDR2 FQNNGV. CDR3 amino acids: CASSRRDRGRLSEQYF. The CDR3 DNA reads TGTGCCAGCAGCCGACGGGACAGGGGGCGGTTGAGTGAGCAGTACTTC.

This clonotype was seen more than once but under ten times. The chain links TRBV7-2 to TRBJ1-1; D call uncertain. Looked up from germline, CDR1 is SGHTA and CDR2 is FQGNSA. This CDR3 has 12 residues. V gave up 5 bases and J gave up 1 base, with 5 bases separating them. The chain's CDR3 is CASSPWNTEAFF. The CDR3 DNA sequence: TGTGCCAGCAGCCCCTGGAACACTGAAGCTTTCTTT.

This clonotype showed up many times. The chain employs TRBV14 and TRBJ2-7; possible D gene TRBD2, 6 bases. Germline CDR1 and CDR2: SGHDN and FVKESK. The V end was cut by 0 bases, the J end by 3 bases, with 12 bases between. The CDR3 is 15 residues long. CDR3: CASSQETGGDYEQYF. As DNA, the CDR3 is TGTGCCAGCAGCCAAGAAACAGGAGGGGACTACGAGCAGTACTTC.

The chain has TRBV5-5 and TRBJ2-1; 11 bases match TRBD2. The CDR3 has 17 residues. Germline CDR1 SGHKS, CDR2 YYEKEE (reference sequence). V shed 1 base, J shed 0 bases, and the junction held 3 bases outside the gene matches. This CDR3 reads CASSLTTSGGSYNEQFF. Here the CDR3 DNA reads TGTGCCAGCAGCTTGACTACTAGCGGGGGCTCCTACAATGAGCAGTTCTTC.

This clonotype was counted a few times. The V gene is TRBV9, the J gene TRBJ1-1, with D perhaps TRBD1 (5 bases). Germline V lookup: CDR1 SGDLS, CDR2 YYNGEE. The V end lost 0 bases, the J end lost 5 bases, and 8 bases lay between the germline ends. The CDR3 is made up of 13 amino acids. CDR3 DNA: TGTGCCAGCAGCGTAGATACAGGAACTGAAGCTTTCTTT. As protein: CASSVDTGTEAFF.